This T cell receptor (beta chain) was documented in a study of graft-versus-host responses after intestinal transplantation (dated by TCRdb to the early 2020s). Context from the whole study: The transplants that recipients received were multivisceral, liver-intestinal, or isolated intestinal. All recipients received anti-thymocyte globulin induction followed by maintenance tacrolimus and steroids for approximately 3 years. After intestinal transplantation, graft-versus-host and host-versus-graft alloreactive T cell clones in the graft, circulation and bone marrow were tracked using bulk TCR-beta CDR3 sequencing. Alloreactive clones were identified by sequencing pre-transplant mixed lymphocyte reaction products and comparing them with unstimulated pre-transplant donor and recipient T cells. The cohort enrolled fewer than 25 intestinal transplant recipients including one retransplant, and a few patients lacking pretransplant specimens were excluded. Donor T cell macrochimerism was defined as a peak of at least 4% donor T cells among recipient peripheral blood mononuclear cells. Rather than going through the commercial service, samples from a few later patients were sequenced in-house on an Illumina MiSeq and processed with MiXCR. Broad study findings and their caveats: GvH clones were detected in recipient bone marrow, and some of these GvH clones were observed earlier in ileal mucosa or blood, consistent with an intestinal mucosal origin. The relatively low number and heterogeneity of intestinal transplant patients limited the conclusions. High GvH to HvG T cell clonal ratios were observed in the allografts of patients with donor T cell macrochimerism. Peak levels of circulating GvH clones were associated with declines in HvG clones early after transplant.

The germline V gene sets CDR1 to MGHDK and CDR2 to SYGVNS. V is pared back by 1 base and J by 2 bases, with 6 bases lying between the germline termini. The CDR3, cysteine through phenylalanine, is 14 amino acids long. This entry keeps only the CDR3 DNA: 42 bases, framed from base 1. The time point label on this specimen signifies: cells obtained before transplantation from donor or recipient. CD3+CD4+ and CD3+CD8+ populations were FACS-sorted from unstimulated pre-transplant donor and recipient cells taken from spleen or lymph nodes. Libraries were built with the immunoSEQ multiplex PCR assay. For most patients, genomic DNA was isolated with the Qiagen DNeasy Blood and Tissue Kit and shipped frozen to Adaptive Biotechnologies for TCR sequencing. For most patients, genomic DNA was subjected to high-throughput TCR-beta CDR3 sequencing by Adaptive Biotechnologies. In the original analysis: Adaptive's ImmunoSEQ software was the source of the TCR sequencing data for 15 to 20 patients, while three other patients were processed with MiXCR and VDJtools. To correct CD4 versus CD8 sorting errors, sequences present in both subsets at a frequency ratio below 5:1 were removed. Because the origin of CDR3 nucleotide sequences shared between donor and recipient could not be assigned, those sequences were removed. Alloreactive clones required at least 2-fold expansion over unstimulated cells and minimum CFSE-low frequency of 0.002% (template counts) or 0.001% (read counts). Clones detected in sequenced pre-transplant spleen, lymph node, or MLR CFSE-low populations of the donor or recipient were defined as mappable. Cumulative frequency of alloreactive clones was calculated as a percentage of all sequences weighted by copy number. TCRdb re-hosts the immuneACCESS table, in-frame sequences only. Its copies lack some clones; in the studies checked, an unresolved V gene accounts for under half of them, and the cause for the rest is not known. D and trimming come from the DNA, and the V and J calls and clone size come from that table. This sample gives roughly 100,000 clones in total; 87% of them show up just once. The top ten constitute approximately 0.97% of the sample.

Remarks on this clone: The antigen it binds to is not known. The sample holds no much larger clone one base away, and base qualities are not on file.

The clonotype comes from a human donor who received an intestinal transplant. This chain is built from TRBV25-1 and TRBJ1-5, with the D gene call left open. The sample consisted of unstimulated CD4+ T cells sorted from spleen or lymph node cells, taken before intestinal transplant. CDR3 region: CASSESQGNQPQHF. The nucleotides read TGTGCCAGCAGTGAATCCCAGGGCAATCAGCCCCAGCATTTT.